Listed below are T cell receptor beta chains from one sample, sequenced in a study of patients and donors after allogeneic stem cell transplantation. MiXCR was run by TCRdb on the RT-PCR reads, yielding one entry per CDR3 protein. Found here are about 960,000 distinct CDR3 sequences, under 20% of them singletons; the top ten hold 5.5% to 6.5%. The specimen sequenced was blood, either unsorted or a sorted T cell fraction (not recorded which). Source of these receptors: a human donor who was either an allogeneic HSCT recipient or a stem cell or donor lymphocyte infusion donor (not recorded which). It is not recorded whose cells these are; they may come from a transplant donor. The CDR3 runs from the conserved cysteine through the conserved F or W. The D gene is left open where the match is weak. Rows give clone size only sometimes, using once, few, many, or a class for an expanded clone.

cdr3_length,clone_size,d_call,v_call,j_call,cdr3_nt,cdr3_aa
15,many,TRBD2,TRBV12-3/TRBV12-4,TRBJ2-1,TGTGCCAGCAGCTCCTCCGGGACTAAAGTTGGTGAGCAGTTCTTC,CASSSSGTKVGEQFF
15,few,-,TRBV9,TRBJ2-2,TGTGCCAGCAGCGAGCGGGACAGGAACACCGGGGAGCTGTTTTTT,CASSERDRNTGELFF
12,few,-,TRBV12-3/TRBV12-4,TRBJ1-2,TGTGCCAGCACTCAGGGAGGTGGTGGCTACACCTTC,CASTQGGGGYTF
14,few,-,TRBV11-3,TRBJ1-1,TGTGCCAGCAGCCCAGAGCTTAGGTCGCTGGAAGCTTTCTTT,CASSPELRSLEAFF
13,few,TRBD2,TRBV27,TRBJ2-3,TGTGCCAGCAGTTTTACTAGCGCAGATACGCAGTATTTT,CASSFTSADTQYF
15,-,TRBD1,TRBV5-1,TRBJ2-1,TGCGCCAGCAGCTTGTGGGACAGAAACTACAATGAGCAGTTCTTC,CASSLWDRNYNEQFF
13,-,-,TRBV3-1,TRBJ2-1,TGTGCCAGCAGCCAACAGGGCGGCAATGAGCAGTTCTTC,CASSQQGGNEQFF
14,many,-,TRBV20-1,TRBJ2-1,TGCAGCGCAATGATGAGGGGGGCGATAAATGAGCAGTTCTTC,CSAMMRGAINEQFF
16,-,-,TRBV9,TRBJ2-5,TGTGCCAGCAGCGTAGCCCCGGGGGGCCTCGAAGAGACCCAGTACTTC,CASSVAPGGLEETQYF
14,-,TRBD1,TRBV12-3/TRBV12-4,TRBJ1-1,TGTGCCAGCACCACGGACAGGGGCTACACTGAAGCTTTCTTT,CASTTDRGYTEAFF
16,-,TRBD1,TRBV11-3,TRBJ2-7,TGTGCCAGCAGCTTACAACTTGGACAGGGCCCCTACGAGCAGTACTTC,CASSLQLGQGPYEQYF
17,-,-,TRBV7-2,TRBJ2-4,TGTGCCAGCAGCTTAGCTACAGGGAATGGGGCCAAAAACATTCAGTACTTC,CASSLATGNGAKNIQYF
13,few,-,TRBV3-1,TRBJ1-2,TGTGCCAGTATGGGGGCGATTAACTATGGCTACACCTTC,CASMGAINYGYTF
14,few,TRBD1,TRBV6-5,TRBJ1-6,TGTGCCAGCAGTTATGGACAGGGTAGTTCACCCCTCCACTTT,CASSYGQGSSPLHF
17,-,-,TRBV4-1,TRBJ1-6,TGCGCCAGCAAGGGGAGTGGGGGCGGGGGATATAATTCACCCCTCCACTTT,CASKGSGGGGYNSPLHF
11,-,-,TRBV30,TRBJ2-1,TGTGCCTGGAGCCCTGCCGGCGCTCAGTTCTTC,CAWSPAGAQFF
14,few,TRBD2,TRBV29-1,TRBJ2-1,TGCAGCGTCCCCAGCGGGAGTCCCTACAATGAGCAGTTCTTC,CSVPSGSPYNEQFF
15,many,-,TRBV4-2,TRBJ1-2,TGTGCCAGCAGCCAAAAGACTCCAGCTAACTATGGCTACACCTTC,CASSQKTPANYGYTF